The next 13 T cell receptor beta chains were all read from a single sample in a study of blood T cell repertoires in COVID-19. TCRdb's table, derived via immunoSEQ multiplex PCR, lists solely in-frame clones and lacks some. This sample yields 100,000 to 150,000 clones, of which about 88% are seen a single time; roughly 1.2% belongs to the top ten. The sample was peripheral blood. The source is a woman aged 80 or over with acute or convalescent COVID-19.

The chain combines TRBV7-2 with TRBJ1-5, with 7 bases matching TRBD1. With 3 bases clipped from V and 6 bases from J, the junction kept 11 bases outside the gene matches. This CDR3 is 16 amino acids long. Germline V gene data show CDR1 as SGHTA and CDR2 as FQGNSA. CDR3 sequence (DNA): TGTGCCAGCAGCTTTTTCGGCAGGGGGTCGATTCAGCCCCAGCATTTT. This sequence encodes CASSFFGRGSIQPQHF.

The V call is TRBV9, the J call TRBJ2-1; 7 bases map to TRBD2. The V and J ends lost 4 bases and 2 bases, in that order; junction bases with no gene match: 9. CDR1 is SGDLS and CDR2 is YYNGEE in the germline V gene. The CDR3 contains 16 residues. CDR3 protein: CASSTGLADPYNEQFF. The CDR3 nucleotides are TGTGCCAGCAGCACCGGGCTAGCGGATCCCTACAATGAGCAGTTCTTC.

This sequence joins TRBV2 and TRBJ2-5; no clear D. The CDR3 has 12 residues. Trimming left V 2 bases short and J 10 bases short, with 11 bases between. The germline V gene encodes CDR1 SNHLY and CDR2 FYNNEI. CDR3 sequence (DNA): TGTGCCAGCAGTGAATCGGTGTCCAACCAGTACTTC. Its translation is CASSESVSNQYF. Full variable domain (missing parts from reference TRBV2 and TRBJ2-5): EPEVTQTPSHQVTQMGQEVILRCVPISNHLYFYWYRQILGQKVEFLVSFYNNEISEKSEIFDDQFSVERPDGSNFTLKIRSTKLEDSAMYFCASSESVSNQYFGPGTRLLVL.

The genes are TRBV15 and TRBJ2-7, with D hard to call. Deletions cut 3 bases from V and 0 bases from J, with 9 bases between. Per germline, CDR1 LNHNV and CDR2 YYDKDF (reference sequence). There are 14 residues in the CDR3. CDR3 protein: CATSRQYTSYEQYF. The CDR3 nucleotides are TGTGCCACCAGCAGGCAGTATACCTCCTACGAGCAGTACTTC.

CDR3 residues: CAINAGLAGEQRDTQYF. CDR3 sequence (DNA): TGTGCCATTAACGCGGGACTAGCGGGAGAGCAGCGGGATACGCAGTATTTT. The chain recombines TRBV21-1 with TRBJ2-3; TRBD2 is the table's D call, not checked against the DNA. TRBV21-1 corresponds to a pseudogene. The CDR3 has 17 residues.

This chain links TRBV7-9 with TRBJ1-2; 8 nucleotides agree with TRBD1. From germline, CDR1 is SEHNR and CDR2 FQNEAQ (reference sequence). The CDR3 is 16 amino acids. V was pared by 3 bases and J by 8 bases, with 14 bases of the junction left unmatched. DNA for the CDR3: TGTGCCAGCAGCTTTGAGGTGACAGGGGAGATTCGGGGCTACACCTTC. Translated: CASSFEVTGEIRGYTF.

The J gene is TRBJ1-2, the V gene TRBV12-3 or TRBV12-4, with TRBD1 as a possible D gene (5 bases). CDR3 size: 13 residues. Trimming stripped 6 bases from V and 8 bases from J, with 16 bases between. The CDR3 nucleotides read TGTGCCAGCAGCCACACAGGTGTATACGGCTACACCTTC. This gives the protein CASSHTGVYGYTF.

The CDR3 coding sequence is TGTGCCAGTAGTATTTGGGGTACAGGGCCGGATACGCAGTATTTT. Translated: CASSIWGTGPDTQYF. The chain recombines TRBV19 with TRBJ2-3; tentative D call: TRBD1 (6 bases). This CDR3 region has 15 residues. V was shortened by 3 bases and J by 6 bases, with 16 bases between the two germline ends. The germline CDR1 and CDR2 sequences are LNHDA and SQIVND (reference sequence).

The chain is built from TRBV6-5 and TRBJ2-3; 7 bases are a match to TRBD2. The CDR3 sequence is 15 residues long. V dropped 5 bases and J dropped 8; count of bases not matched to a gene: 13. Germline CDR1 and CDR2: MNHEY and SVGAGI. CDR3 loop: CASSPVGITGGTQYF. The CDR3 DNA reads TGTGCCAGCAGTCCCGTTGGGATTACGGGGGGTACGCAGTATTTT.

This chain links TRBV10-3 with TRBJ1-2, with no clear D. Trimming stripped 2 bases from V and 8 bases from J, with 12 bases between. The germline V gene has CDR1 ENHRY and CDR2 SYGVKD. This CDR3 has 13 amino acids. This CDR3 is CAISEHPVEGYTF. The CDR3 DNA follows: TGTGCCATCAGTGAGCACCCTGTCGAGGGCTACACCTTC.

CDR3 amino acids: CASRPSGGQGTLEEQYF. CDR3 nucleotides: TGTGCCAGCAGACCGTCCGGAGGACAGGGTACCCTTGAGGAGCAGTACTTC. V usage is TRBV28 and J usage is TRBJ2-7; 8 positions match TRBD1. After removal of 6 bases from V and 7 bases from J, the junction contained 20 bases not matched to a gene. Germline V gene lookup returns CDR1 MDHEN and CDR2 SYDVKM. The CDR3 extends over 17 amino acids.

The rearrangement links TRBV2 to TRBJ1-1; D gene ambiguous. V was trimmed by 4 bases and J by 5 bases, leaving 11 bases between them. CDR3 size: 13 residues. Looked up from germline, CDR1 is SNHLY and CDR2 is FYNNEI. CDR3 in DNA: TGTGCCAGCAGTGTCGAGGTGAGAACTGAAGCTTTCTTT. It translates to CASSVEVRTEAFF.

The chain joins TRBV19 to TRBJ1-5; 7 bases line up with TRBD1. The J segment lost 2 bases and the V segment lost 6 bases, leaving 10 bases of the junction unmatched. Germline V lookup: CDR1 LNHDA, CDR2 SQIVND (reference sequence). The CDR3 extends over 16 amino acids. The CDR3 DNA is TGTGCCAGTAGCCTTACCGGGACAGAGGGCAATCAGCCCCAGCATTTT. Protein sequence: CASSLTGTEGNQPQHF.